The 30 T cell receptor beta chains presented below share a single source sample, sequenced in a study of blood T cell repertoires in COVID-19. TCRdb's copy holds only in-frame clones and misses some; the assay was immunoSEQ multiplex PCR. In the table there are some 140,000 clones, approximately 85% of which are singletons. Specimen: peripheral blood. These receptors all come from a man between 60 and 75 years old with COVID-19, enrolled during active disease.

This chain uses TRBV6-5 with TRBJ2-1, with 10 bases matching TRBD1. CDR1 is MNHEY and CDR2 is SVGAGI in the germline V gene. CDR3 length: 15 amino acids. Trimming took 5 bases from V and 7 from J; bases not matched to a gene: 8. CDR3 sequence (DNA): TGTGCCAGCAGTCCCCGACAGGGGGCCATGAATGAGCAGTTCTTC. It specifies CASSPRQGAMNEQFF.

This clone was detected a few times. V usage is TRBV6-6 and J usage is TRBJ2-7; 8 bases align to TRBD2. The CDR3 is made up of 15 amino acids. The V segment lost 3 bases and the J segment 3 bases; nucleotides outside the gene matches: 7. In germline, CDR1 is MNHNY, CDR2 SVGAGI (reference sequence). The CDR3 spells CASSYTGGGSYEQYF. As DNA, the CDR3 is TGTGCCAGCAGTTATACGGGGGGGGGAAGCTACGAGCAGTACTTC.

The genes are TRBV28 and TRBJ1-6; 7 nucleotides align to TRBD1. The junction had 5 bases not matched to a gene; V was cut back by 3 bases and J by 6 bases. CDR1 is MDHEN and CDR2 is SYDVKM in the germline V gene. This CDR3 has 15 residues. The DNA for the CDR3 is TGTGCCAGCAGTTTGGCAGGGGGAAGTAATTCACCCCTCCACTTT. It yields the protein CASSLAGGSNSPLHF.

The chain employs TRBV7-8 and TRBJ1-6, with D uncertain. V shed 2 bases and J shed 4 bases, with 9 bases lying between them. The CDR3 extends over 15 amino acids. Looked up from germline, CDR1 is SGHVS and CDR2 is FQNEAQ. The CDR3 nucleotides read TGTGCCAGCAGCTTATCCCAGGATTATAATTCACCCCTCCACTTT. Translated, it gives CASSLSQDYNSPLHF.

The chain employs TRBV19 and TRBJ1-1; D might be TRBD1 (5 bases). V lost 9 bases, J lost 1 base, and 9 bases lay in between. The CDR3 sequence is 12 residues long. Germline V lookup: CDR1 LNHDA, CDR2 SQIVND (reference sequence). CDR3 amino acids: CASRTGNTEAFF. The CDR3 DNA follows: TGTGCCAGCCGTACAGGGAACACTGAAGCTTTCTTT.

The V and J genes are TRBV5-8 and TRBJ1-2, with 7 bases fitting TRBD1. Losses at the gene ends were 2 bases for V and 13 bases for J; bases not matched to a gene: 5. CDR1 SGHTS and CDR2 YDEGEE come from the germline V gene. This CDR3 is built from 11 residues. The CDR3 bases are TGTGCCAGCAGCTTTGGACAGGCTGGCACCTTC. Translated, it gives CASSFGQAGTF.

The chain combines TRBV20-1 with TRBJ2-7; the D is unclear. Per germline, CDR1 DFQATT and CDR2 SNEGSKA (reference sequence). The CDR3 totals 11 residues. With 5 bases removed from V and 3 bases from J, the gap between germline ends came to 8 bases. The CDR3 DNA reads TGCAGTGCTTCTGACAACTACGAGCAGTACTTC. It translates to CSASDNYEQYF.

The chain employs TRBV5-1 and TRBJ2-1; 10 positions agree with TRBD2. Trimming at V came to 1 base and at J to 6 bases, leaving 1 base not matched to a gene. This CDR3 contains 14 residues. Germline CDR1 and CDR2: SGHRS and YFSETQ. The CDR3 loop reads CASSLIAGGNEQFF. CDR3 sequence (DNA): TGCGCCAGCAGCTTGATAGCGGGGGGCAATGAGCAGTTCTTC.

The chain has TRBV2 and TRBJ2-5; D is possibly TRBD1 (5 bases). The CDR3 extends over 11 amino acids. Trimming cost V 10 bases and J 5 bases, with 11 bases left between them. CDR1 is SNHLY, CDR2 FYNNEI, per germline. CDR3 coding DNA: TGTGCCACTCAGGCAGGGGAGACCCAGTACTTC. As protein: CATQAGETQYF.

V and J are TRBV7-8 and TRBJ2-1; D uncertain. The CDR3 contains 13 residues. V lost 6 bases and J 9 bases, leaving 15 bases between the germline ends. Germline V gene lookup returns CDR1 SGHVS and CDR2 FQNEAQ. DNA for the CDR3: TGTGCCAGCAGTTCTTTAGGCCGGGTTGAGCAGTTCTTC. Amino acids: CASSSLGRVEQFF.

A note on this clone: A junction boundary mismatches the germline segment, possibly from a read error. The CDR3 sequence is CASRGSGQGNAWNENLFF. Written as DNA, the CDR3 is TGTGCCAGCAGGGGATCGGGACAGGGGAACGCCTGGAATGAAAACCTGTTTTTT. The chain is built from TRBV7-2 and TRBJ1-4; 10 bases agree with TRBD1. This CDR3 is built from 18 residues. Germline CDR1 SGHTA, CDR2 FQGNSA. The full variable domain, its missing parts supplied by reference TRBV7-2 and TRBJ1-4, is GAGVSQSPSNKVTEKGKDVELRCDPISGHTALYWYRQSLGQGLEFLIYFQGNSAPDKSGLPSDRFSAERTGGSVSTLTIQRTQQEDSAVYLCASRGSGQGNAWNENLFFGSGTQLSVL.

J is TRBJ2-5 and V is TRBV7-2; possible D gene TRBD2, 6 bases. This CDR3 is built from 14 residues. The V end lost 6 bases, the J end lost 5 bases, and 16 bases lay between the germline ends. Germline lookup yields CDR1 SGHTA and CDR2 FQGNSA. The CDR3 nucleotides read TGTGCCAGCAGGTCGGGACGGAGGGGCGAGACCCAGTACTTC. Protein product: CASRSGRRGETQYF.

This clone was picked up a small number of times. The chain carries TRBV7-2 and TRBJ1-5; 10 positions agree with TRBD1. Trimming at V came to 5 bases and at J to 11 bases, leaving 18 bases not matched to a gene. CDR1 and CDR2 (germline): SGHTA, FQGNSA. CDR3 length equals 17 residues. The CDR3 sequence: CASSTFSGQGLKGAQHF. CDR3 sequence (DNA): TGTGCCAGCAGCACGTTTTCGGGACAGGGGTTGAAGGGAGCCCAGCATTTT.

The V call is TRBV4-2, the J call TRBJ2-5; 12 nucleotides match TRBD2. In germline, CDR1 is LGHNA, CDR2 YNFKEQ. With V trimmed by 3 bases and J by 5 bases, 7 bases remained unmatched. CDR3 length: 16 amino acids. DNA for the CDR3: TGTGCCAGCAGCCAGTTCCTGACTAGCGGGAGTGAGACCCAGTACTTC. This sequence encodes CASSQFLTSGSETQYF.

A note on this clone: The junction shows a germline mismatch at one end, possibly a read error. The rearrangement joins TRBV12-3 or TRBV12-4 to TRBJ1-5; 9 nucleotides agree with TRBD1. This CDR3 is built from 12 residues. CDR3 nucleotides: TGTGCCAGCAGGGCCGGGACAGGGCCCTTAACTTTT. Translating gives CASRAGTGPLTF.

V is TRBV27 and J is TRBJ2-1; D unresolved. Germline CDR1 and CDR2: MNHEY and SMNVEV (reference sequence). Trimming left V 5 bases short and J 0 bases short, with 17 bases between. The CDR3 contains 17 residues. The CDR3 protein is CASSTRLAETSYNEQFF. CDR3 bases: TGTGCCAGCAGTACCCGATTAGCCGAAACCTCCTACAATGAGCAGTTCTTC.

The V and J genes are TRBV4-2 and TRBJ2-4; no clear D gene. Looked up from germline, CDR1 is LGHNA and CDR2 is YNFKEQ. V lost 1 base to trimming and J lost 2 bases, with 9 bases between them. CDR3 size: 15 residues. CDR3: CASSQGRSPKNIQYF. The DNA for the CDR3 is TGTGCCAGCAGCCAAGGTCGGTCGCCCAAAAACATTCAGTACTTC.

The chain links TRBV19 to TRBJ2-7; D might be TRBD1 (6 bases). Germline assignment: CDR1 LNHDA and CDR2 SQIVND (reference sequence). The CDR3 totals 14 residues. Trimming pared 5 bases from V and 3 bases from J, leaving 14 bases between. The CDR3 is CASSRRTDSYEQYF. The DNA of the CDR3 is TGTGCCAGTAGTCGGCGGACGGACAGCTACGAGCAGTACTTC.

The chain employs TRBV25-1 and TRBJ2-2; 8 nucleotides align to TRBD1. CDR3 length: 14 amino acids. Germline V CDR1 and CDR2: MGHDK, SYGVNS. Unmatched junction bases numbered 8, after V lost 7 bases and J lost 7 bases. The CDR3 here is CASKGTGGYGELFF. The CDR3 DNA follows: TGTGCCAGCAAAGGAACAGGGGGATACGGGGAGCTGTTTTTT. Together with reference TRBV25-1 and TRBJ2-2, the CDR3 gives the full variable domain: EADIYQTPRYLVIGTGKKITLECSQTMGHDKMYWYQQDPGMELHLIHYSYGVNSTEKGDLSSESTVSRIRTEHFPLTLESARPSHTSQYLCASKGTGGYGELFFGEGSRLTVL.

The chain combines TRBV21-1 with TRBJ1-1; the listed D gene, TRBD1, was not tested against the DNA. TRBV21-1 is classified as a pseudogene. The CDR3 runs 17 residues. CDR3 in amino acids: CASSKVRQGPENTEAFF. The CDR3 nucleotides are TGTGCCAGCAGCAAAGTCCGACAGGGGCCCGAAAACACTGAAGCTTTCTTT.

This clone was recorded only once. The chain recombines TRBV19 with TRBJ1-1; D might be TRBD1 (5 bases). The CDR3 is made up of 14 amino acids. The V and J ends lost 5 bases and 1 base respectively, with 11 bases between them. Germline-derived CDR1 and CDR2 are LNHDA and SQIVND (reference sequence). CDR3 sequence: CASSVLGGNTEAFF. The CDR3 DNA follows: TGTGCCAGTAGTGTTTTGGGGGGGAACACTGAAGCTTTCTTT.

A few counts support this clone. The chain links TRBV19 to TRBJ2-7; 9 bases are shared with TRBD1. There are 15 residues in the CDR3. V was clipped by 2 bases and J by 2 bases; unmatched bases: 4. In germline, CDR1 is LNHDA, CDR2 SQIVND (reference sequence). In DNA form, the CDR3 reads TGTGCCAGTAGTATATCGGGACAGGGAGCCTACGAGCAGTACTTC. This sequence encodes CASSISGQGAYEQYF.

The chain combines TRBV20-1 with TRBJ2-5, with 7 bases matching TRBD1. The CDR3 length is 15 residues. J lost 5 bases, V lost 3 bases, and 12 bases had no gene match. Germline CDR1 and CDR2: DFQATT and SNEGSKA (reference sequence). The CDR3 is CSASSRRGGWETQYF. The CDR3, as DNA: TGCAGTGCTAGTTCCCGGCGAGGGGGCTGGGAGACCCAGTACTTC.

This sequence joins TRBV5-1 and TRBJ2-5; 9 bases are shared with TRBD2. V lost 3 bases and J lost 3; bases outside the gene matches: 6. The CDR3 has 15 residues. In germline, CDR1 is SGHRS, CDR2 YFSETQ. CDR3 sequence: CASSSLAGQEETQYF. In nucleotides, the CDR3 is TGCGCCAGCAGCTCACTAGCGGGTCAGGAAGAGACCCAGTACTTC.

V and J are TRBV28 and TRBJ2-6; 7 bases align to TRBD1. The germline gives CDR1 MDHEN, CDR2 SYDVKM. This CDR3 has 16 residues. The junction had 4 bases not matched to a gene; V was cut back by 4 bases and J by 1 base. The CDR3 nucleotides read TGTGCCAGCAGTTCACCGGGACAGTCTGGGGCCAACGTCCTGACTTTC. Encoded protein: CASSSPGQSGANVLTF.

V usage is TRBV3-1 (or the pseudogene TRBV3-2) and J usage is TRBJ1-1; D is unresolved. Germline loops: CDR1 LGHDT, CDR2 YNNKEL (reference sequence). This CDR3 spans 16 amino acids. V lost 4 bases and J lost 0, with 15 bases in between. Here the CDR3 reads CASSPELVGVNTEAFF. CDR3 in DNA: TGTGCCAGCAGCCCGGAGCTGGTCGGGGTGAACACTGAAGCTTTCTTT.

This chain uses TRBV25-1 with TRBJ1-1; TRBD1 is a possible D gene (6 bases). This CDR3 has 13 residues. Trimming pared 4 bases from V and 5 bases from J, leaving 11 bases between. In germline, CDR1 is MGHDK, CDR2 SYGVNS. The CDR3 is CASSGQGYTEAFF. For the CDR3, the DNA is TGTGCCAGCAGTGGGCAGGGGTATACTGAAGCTTTCTTT.

Here the CDR3 DNA reads TGTGCCAGCAGTTACTCTAGCGAGCAGTTCTTC. As protein: CASSYSSEQFF. The gene calls are TRBV6-2 or TRBV6-3 and TRBJ2-1; D not certain. CDR3 length equals 11 residues. V was cut by 0 bases and J by 10 bases, with 4 bases left in between. The germline CDR1 and CDR2 sequences are MNHEY and SVGEGT.

The chain has TRBV6-1 and TRBJ2-7; TRBD1 agrees at 7 bases. The germline V gene has CDR1 MNHNS and CDR2 SASEGT. With V trimmed by 4 bases and J by 2 bases, 20 bases remained unmatched. The CDR3 is made up of 19 amino acids. CDR3 amino acids: CASSGGPGQSYGRAYEQYF. The CDR3 DNA follows: TGTGCCAGCAGTGGGGGCCCGGGACAGTCTTACGGTAGGGCCTACGAGCAGTACTTC.

This chain joins TRBV18 and TRBJ1-3; the D gene is possibly TRBD1 (6 bases). Looked up from germline, CDR1 is KGHSH and CDR2 is LQKENI. The CDR3 covers 17 residues. Deletions cut 1 base from V and 0 bases from J, with 13 bases between. The CDR3 is CASSPQSTGSSGNTIYF. CDR3 in DNA: TGTGCCAGCTCACCACAATCAACAGGGTCCTCTGGAAACACCATATATTTT.